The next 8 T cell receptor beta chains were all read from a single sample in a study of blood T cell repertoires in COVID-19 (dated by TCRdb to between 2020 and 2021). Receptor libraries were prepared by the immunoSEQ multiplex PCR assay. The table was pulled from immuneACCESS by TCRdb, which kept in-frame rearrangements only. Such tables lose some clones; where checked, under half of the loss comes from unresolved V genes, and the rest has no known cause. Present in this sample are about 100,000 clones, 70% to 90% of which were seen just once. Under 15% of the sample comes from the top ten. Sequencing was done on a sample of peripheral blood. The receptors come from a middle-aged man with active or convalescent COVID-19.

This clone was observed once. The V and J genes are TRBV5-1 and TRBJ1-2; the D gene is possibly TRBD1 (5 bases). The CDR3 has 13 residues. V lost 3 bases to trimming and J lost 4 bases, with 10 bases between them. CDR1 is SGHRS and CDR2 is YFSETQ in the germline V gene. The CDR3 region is CASSSQGTYGYTF. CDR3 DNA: TGCGCCAGCAGCTCCCAGGGCACCTATGGCTACACCTTC.

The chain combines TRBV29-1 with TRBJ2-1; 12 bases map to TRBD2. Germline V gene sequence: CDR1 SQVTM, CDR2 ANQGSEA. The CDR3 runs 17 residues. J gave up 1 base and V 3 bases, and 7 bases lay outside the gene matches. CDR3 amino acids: CSVEGTSGSLSYNEQFF. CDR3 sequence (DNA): TGCAGCGTTGAGGGGACTAGCGGGTCCCTGTCCTACAATGAGCAGTTCTTC.

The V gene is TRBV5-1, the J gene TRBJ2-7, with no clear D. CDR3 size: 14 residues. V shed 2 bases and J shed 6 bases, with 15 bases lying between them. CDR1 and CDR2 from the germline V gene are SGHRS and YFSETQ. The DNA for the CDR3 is TGCGCCAGCAGCTTAATCCCGCAGCGAAGCGAGCAGTACTTC. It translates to CASSLIPQRSEQYF.

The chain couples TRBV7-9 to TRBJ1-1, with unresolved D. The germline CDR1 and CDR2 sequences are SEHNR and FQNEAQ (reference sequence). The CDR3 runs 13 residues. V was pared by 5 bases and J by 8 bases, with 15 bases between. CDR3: CASSEGRTVEAFF. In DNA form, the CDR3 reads TGTGCCAGCAGCGAAGGGAGGACCGTGGAAGCTTTCTTT.

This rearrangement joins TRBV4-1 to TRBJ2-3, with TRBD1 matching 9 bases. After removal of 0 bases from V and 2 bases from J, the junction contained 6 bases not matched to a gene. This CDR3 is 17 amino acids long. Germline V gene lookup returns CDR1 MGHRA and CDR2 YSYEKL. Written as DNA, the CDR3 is TGCGCCAGCAGCCAAGATTGGACAGGGGCTAACACAGATACGCAGTATTTT. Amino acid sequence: CASSQDWTGANTDTQYF.

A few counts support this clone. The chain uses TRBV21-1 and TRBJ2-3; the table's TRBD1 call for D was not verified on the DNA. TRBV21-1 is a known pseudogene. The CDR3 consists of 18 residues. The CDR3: CASSNPGQEPGSTDTQYF. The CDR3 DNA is TGTGCCAGCAGCAATCCGGGACAGGAACCGGGTAGCACAGATACGCAGTATTTT.

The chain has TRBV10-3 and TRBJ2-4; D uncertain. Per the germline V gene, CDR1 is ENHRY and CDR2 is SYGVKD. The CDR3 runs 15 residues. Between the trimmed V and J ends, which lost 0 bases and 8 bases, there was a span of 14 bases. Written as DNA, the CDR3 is TGTGCCATCAGTGAGTCGCAACTCCTGTCGGACATTCAGTACTTC. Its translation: CAISESQLLSDIQYF.

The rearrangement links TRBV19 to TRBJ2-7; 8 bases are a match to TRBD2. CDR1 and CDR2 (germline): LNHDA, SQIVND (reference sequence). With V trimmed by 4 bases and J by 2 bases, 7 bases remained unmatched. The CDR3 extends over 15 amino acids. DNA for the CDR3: TGTGCCAGTAGTACATCTAGCGGGCAAACCTACGAGCAGTACTTC. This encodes CASSTSSGQTYEQYF.